The next 29 T cell receptor beta chains were all read from a single sample in a study of PD-1 blockade in classical Hodgkin lymphoma. Some clones are missing from TCRdb's copy, which holds only in-frame ones; the method was immunoSEQ multiplex PCR. Here the sample spans approximately 23,000 clones, 90% to 95% being singletons. Time point: newly diagnosed, previously untreated cHL patient sample. Purification of CD4+ T cells from thawed PBMCs was performed via magnetic negative selection. The material sequenced was CD4+ T cells from blood. The receptors shown here come from a human donor with classical Hodgkin lymphoma.

The rearrangement links TRBV5-1 to TRBJ1-3, with 11 bases lining up with TRBD1. Germline trimming cut 3 bases from V and 0 bases from J; bases unmatched to any gene: 23. The CDR3 consists of 23 residues. The V gene's germline CDR1 is SGHRS and CDR2 YFSETQ. Written as DNA, the CDR3 is TGCGCCAGCAGCTCACAGGGTCGAAACATTGTGGGGACAGGGGGAGACTCTGGAAACACCATATATTTT. Its translation: CASSSQGRNIVGTGGDSGNTIYF. The full variable domain, with the rest looked up from reference TRBV5-1 and TRBJ1-3, is KAGVTQTPRYLIKTRGQQVTLSCSPISGHRSVSWYQQTPGQGLQFLFEYFSETQRNKGNFPGRFSGRQFSNSRSEMNVSTLELGDSALYLCASSSQGRNIVGTGGDSGNTIYFGEGSWLTVV.

V usage is TRBV6-1 and J usage is TRBJ2-7; D not resolved. Germline V gene data show CDR1 as MNHNS and CDR2 as SASEGT. Trimming left V 5 bases short and J 7 bases short, with 15 bases between. The CDR3 has 13 residues. CDR3 protein: CASSTFTRFEQYF. DNA for the CDR3: TGTGCCAGCAGTACCTTCACTCGTTTTGAGCAGTACTTC.

V gene TRBV11-2 combines with J gene TRBJ2-2; D possibly corresponds to TRBD1 (5 bases). CDR1 is SGHAT, CDR2 FQNNGV, per germline. The CDR3 runs to 16 residues. The germline V and J ends were trimmed by 7 bases and 2 bases, with 17 bases remaining between them. The CDR3 is CASIRGPLLNTGELFF. CDR3 nucleotide sequence: TGTGCCAGCATAAGGGGTCCATTACTAAACACCGGGGAGCTGTTTTTT. The whole variable domain, remainder taken from reference TRBV11-2 and TRBJ2-2, is EAGVAQSPRYKIIEKRQSVAFWCNPISGHATLYWYQQILGQGPKLLIQFQNNGVVDDSQLPKDRFSAERLKGVDSTLKIQPAKLEDSAVYLCASIRGPLLNTGELFFGEGSRLTVL.

The rearrangement links TRBV15 to TRBJ2-7; 12 bases agree with TRBD2. V shed 1 base, J shed 6 bases, and the junction held 13 bases outside the gene matches. This CDR3 is 18 amino acids long. Germline-derived CDR1 and CDR2 are LNHNV and YYDKDF (reference sequence). CDR3: CATSRGSDSTSGRPEQYF. CDR3 in DNA: TGTGCCACCAGCAGAGGGTCGGATAGTACTAGCGGGAGGCCCGAGCAGTACTTC.

This chain joins TRBV29-1 and TRBJ2-1; D is ambiguous. V was clipped by 4 bases and J by 8 bases, with 21 bases between them. The germline CDR1 and CDR2 sequences are SQVTM and ANQGSEA. The CDR3 is made up of 15 amino acids. CDR3 amino acids: CSVVISPPPIYEQFF. Here the CDR3 DNA reads TGCAGCGTTGTCATCTCCCCGCCCCCGATATATGAGCAGTTCTTC.

The chain links TRBV5-4 to TRBJ1-1, with 10 bases fitting TRBD1. The V and J ends lost 4 bases and 12 bases, in that order; junction bases with no gene match: 9. Germline loops: CDR1 SGHNT, CDR2 YYREEE (reference sequence). The length of the CDR3 is 13 residues. The CDR3 DNA reads TGTGCCAGCAGCAGGACAGGGGGAAGCGGTACTTTCTTT. Translating it yields CASSRTGGSGTFF.

This chain joins TRBV19 and TRBJ2-7; D is ambiguous. The germline V and J ends were trimmed by 1 base and 3 bases, with 7 bases remaining between them. This CDR3 is built from 13 residues. CDR1 is LNHDA and CDR2 is SQIVND in the germline V gene (reference sequence). CDR3 amino acids: CASSIGQLYEQYF. CDR3 coding DNA: TGTGCCAGTAGTATAGGACAACTCTACGAGCAGTACTTC.

The V call is TRBV15, the J call TRBJ1-2; no clear D. V lost 0 bases to trimming and J lost 5 bases, with 13 bases between them. Germline V lookup: CDR1 LNHNV, CDR2 YYDKDF (reference sequence). The CDR3 totals 15 residues. This CDR3 reads CATSRDLLSQYGYTF. The CDR3 DNA reads as TGTGCCACCAGCAGAGATCTGTTAAGCCAGTATGGCTACACCTTC.

V usage is TRBV5-5 and J usage is TRBJ1-1, with 8 bases lining up with TRBD1. Germline V gene sequence: CDR1 SGHKS, CDR2 YYEKEE (reference sequence). V lost 4 bases and J lost 3; bases outside the gene matches: 8. The CDR3 has 15 amino acids. The CDR3 region is CASSTGQGRDTEAFF. The CDR3 coding sequence is TGTGCCAGCAGCACCGGACAGGGAAGGGACACTGAAGCTTTCTTT.

The chain joins TRBV7-9 to TRBJ1-1; possible D gene TRBD1, 6 bases. The CDR3 totals 14 residues. CDR1 SEHNR and CDR2 FQNEAQ come from the germline V gene (reference sequence). V lost 3 bases to trimming and J lost 6 bases, with 14 bases between them. CDR3 nucleotide sequence: TGTGCCAGCAGCTTGGGGACACTGGTGGCTGAAGCTTTCTTT. Its translation: CASSLGTLVAEAFF.

The rearrangement joins TRBV5-1 to TRBJ2-3, with TRBD2 identical over 8 bases. CDR1 and CDR2 from the germline V gene are SGHRS and YFSETQ. The CDR3 contains 15 residues. V lost 0 bases to trimming and J lost 1 base; unmatched junction nucleotides: 1. CDR3 loop: CASSLGAGGTDTQYF. CDR3 nucleotide sequence: TGCGCCAGCAGCTTGGGAGCGGGAGGCACAGATACGCAGTATTTT.

The rearrangement links TRBV5-1 to TRBJ1-1, with 7 nucleotides matching TRBD1. The CDR3 is 13 residues long. Germline-derived CDR1 and CDR2 are SGHRS and YFSETQ. Trimming took 7 bases from V and 1 from J; bases not matched to a gene: 4. The CDR3 is CASFTGANTEAFF. CDR3 sequence (DNA): TGCGCCAGCTTTACAGGGGCGAACACTGAAGCTTTCTTT.

Turning to this clone: The junction and the germline gene differ at one end; a read error may be behind it. The rearrangement uses TRBV5-1 and TRBJ2-2, with D possibly matching TRBD1 (6 bases). The germline V gene has CDR1 SGHRS and CDR2 YFSETQ. The CDR3 has 15 amino acids. The CDR3 bases are TGCGCCAGCAGCTTTCGGACAGCGAACGCCGGGGAGCTGTTTTTT. It specifies CASSFRTANAGELFF.

This clone occurred once. J is TRBJ2-2 and V is TRBV7-2; D call uncertain. The CDR3 covers 14 residues. Per germline, CDR1 SGHTA and CDR2 FQGNSA. Trimming removed 0 bases from V and 4 bases from J, with 6 bases in between. CDR3 amino acids: CASSLARPTGELFF. Here the CDR3 DNA reads TGTGCCAGCAGCTTAGCCAGGCCCACCGGGGAGCTGTTTTTT.

The genes are TRBV7-7 and TRBJ2-7; unclear D gene. Trimming cost V 3 bases and J 6 bases, with 18 bases left between them. The CDR3 length is 15 residues. Germline CDR1 SSHAT, CDR2 FNYEAQ (reference sequence). The DNA of the CDR3 is TGTGCCAGCAGCTTGGAAGTCCCCGGCTTTACCGAGCAGTACTTC. Amino acids: CASSLEVPGFTEQYF.

Only one count was recorded for this clone. The gene calls are TRBV4-1 and TRBJ2-3; 14 bases are a match to TRBD2. The CDR3 is 18 amino acids. Germline V lookup: CDR1 MGHRA, CDR2 YSYEKL. The ends lost 1 base at V and 0 bases at J; junction bases unmatched: 3. This CDR3 is CASSQGLAGGFSTDTQYF. The CDR3 nucleotides read TGCGCCAGCAGCCAAGGACTAGCGGGAGGGTTTAGCACAGATACGCAGTATTTT.

V usage is TRBV5-8 and J usage is TRBJ1-5; D gene ambiguous. Looked up from germline, CDR1 is SGHTS and CDR2 is YDEGEE. The CDR3 is made up of 15 amino acids. V was cut by 1 base and J by 0 bases, with 8 bases left in between. The CDR3 sequence is CASSLRGLSNQPQHF. CDR3 coding DNA: TGTGCCAGCAGCTTGAGAGGACTTAGCAATCAGCCCCAGCATTTT.

This chain uses TRBV30 with TRBJ2-5; TRBD2 matches 11 bases. In germline, CDR1 is GTSNPN, CDR2 SVGIG (reference sequence). The ends lost 2 bases at V and 1 base at J; junction bases unmatched: 0. The CDR3 loop spans 14 amino acids. This CDR3 reads CAWSLAGGQETQYF. The CDR3, as DNA: TGTGCCTGGAGTCTAGCGGGAGGCCAAGAGACCCAGTACTTC.

The chain employs TRBV5-6 and TRBJ2-7, with a weak D call TRBD1 (6 bases). Germline assignment: CDR1 SGHDT and CDR2 YYEEEE. Trimming shortened V by 4 bases and J by 2 bases, and 16 bases separated the two germline ends. There are 15 residues in the CDR3. The CDR3 region has the DNA TGTGCCAGCAGCGATACAGGGAAATACACCTACGAGCAGTACTTC. Its protein is CASSDTGKYTYEQYF.

This clone showed up just once. The chain carries TRBV2 and TRBJ2-7; D is undetermined. V lost 3 bases and J lost 2, with 17 bases in between. The CDR3 length is 16 residues. Germline V gene sequence: CDR1 SNHLY, CDR2 FYNNEI. CDR3 sequence reads: CASSDRPSTVTYEQYF. The CDR3 nucleotides read TGTGCCAGCAGTGATAGGCCCAGTACCGTGACCTACGAGCAGTACTTC.

The J gene is TRBJ1-6, the V gene TRBV6-5; D is unclear. The CDR3 extends over 13 amino acids. The germline V gene encodes CDR1 MNHEY and CDR2 SVGAGI. V gave up 7 bases and J gave up 6 bases, with 10 bases separating them. The CDR3 loop reads CASTMTGNSPLHF. CDR3 nucleotides: TGTGCCAGCACCATGACTGGTAATTCACCCCTCCACTTT.

J is TRBJ1-2 and V is TRBV11-1; D is uncertain. V was shortened by 5 bases and J by 2 bases, with 15 bases between the two germline ends. The CDR3 sequence is 15 residues long. Germline V gene sequence: CDR1 SGHAT, CDR2 FQDESV (reference sequence). The CDR3 sequence: CASSPWAGRNYGYTF. The CDR3 nucleotides are TGTGCCAGCAGCCCTTGGGCAGGTCGGAACTATGGCTACACCTTC.

This rearrangement joins TRBV11-2 to TRBJ2-5; D not resolved. Between the trimmed V and J ends, which lost 2 bases and 0 bases, there was a span of 7 bases. The CDR3 has 14 residues. CDR1 and CDR2 (germline): SGHAT, FQNNGV. CDR3 amino acids: CASSLPPNQETQYF. CDR3 nucleotides: TGTGCCAGCAGCTTACCCCCAAACCAAGAGACCCAGTACTTC.

The V gene is TRBV5-6, the J gene TRBJ1-2, with a tentative D call TRBD1 (5 bases). Deletions cut 4 bases from V and 8 bases from J, with 18 bases between. In germline, CDR1 is SGHDT, CDR2 YYEEEE. The CDR3 loop spans 14 amino acids. The CDR3 reads CASSPPSQGGGYTF. In DNA form, the CDR3 reads TGTGCCAGCAGCCCCCCGAGCCAGGGTGGAGGCTACACCTTC.

The V call is TRBV7-9, the J call TRBJ2-5; TRBD2 matches 9 bases. V shed 4 bases and J 0 bases; nucleotides not matched to a gene: 6. This CDR3 is 16 amino acids long. In germline, CDR1 is SEHNR, CDR2 FQNEAQ (reference sequence). Written as DNA, the CDR3 is TGTGCCAGCAGCTCCCTTGCGGGGGGGTACCAAGAGACCCAGTACTTC. It specifies CASSSLAGGYQETQYF.

The chain combines TRBV2 with TRBJ2-7, with D possibly TRBD1 on 5 matching bases. Germline loops: CDR1 SNHLY, CDR2 FYNNEI. Between the trimmed V and J ends, which lost 6 bases and 0 bases, there was a span of 12 bases. The CDR3 length is 14 residues. This chain's CDR3 is CASSLTVNSYEQYF. The CDR3 DNA reads TGTGCCAGCAGCTTGACAGTAAACTCCTACGAGCAGTACTTC.

This chain joins TRBV5-4 and TRBJ2-3, with D possibly being TRBD1 or TRBD2 (5 bases each). CDR3 size: 15 residues. Germline values: CDR1 SGHNT, CDR2 YYREEE (reference sequence). V was clipped by 5 bases and J by 4 bases, with 17 bases between them. This chain's CDR3 is CASRGERRGSDTQYF. CDR3 in DNA: TGTGCCAGCAGGGGGGAGCGGCGCGGGTCAGATACGCAGTATTTT.

This clone was seen a few times. V is TRBV7-2 and J is TRBJ1-2; 9 bases align to TRBD1. CDR1 SGHTA and CDR2 FQGNSA come from the germline V gene. V was clipped by 5 bases and J by 3 bases; unmatched bases: 10. This CDR3 is built from 16 residues. The CDR3 region has the DNA TGTGCCAGCAGCCAATTCCCGGGACAGGGAGACTATGGCTACACCTTC. As protein: CASSQFPGQGDYGYTF.

This sequence joins TRBV12-5 and TRBJ2-1; TRBD1 agrees at 8 bases. Looked up from germline, CDR1 is LGHNT and CDR2 is FRNRAP. The CDR3 loop spans 13 amino acids. J was trimmed by 7 bases and V by 1 base; bases with no gene match: 0. Written as DNA, the CDR3 is TGTGCTAGTGGTTTGGGGACAGGGAATGAGCAGTTCTTC. Amino acids: CASGLGTGNEQFF. Filled out from reference TRBV12-5 and TRBJ2-1, the complete variable domain reads DARVTQTPRHKVTEMGQEVTMRCQPILGHNTVFWYRQTMMQGLELLAYFRNRAPLDDSGMPKDRFSAEMPDATLATLKIQPSEPRDSAVYFCASGLGTGNEQFFGPGTRLTVL.